This entry is about one T cell receptor (beta chain). The data belong to a study of blood T cell repertoires in COVID-19. Here immunoSEQ multiplex PCR was the method, and the copy in TCRdb shows in-frame clones only, minus some. This table has around 260,000 clones, 75% to 90% appearing once. Germline values: CDR1 LGHDT, CDR2 YNNKEL (reference sequence). With 4 bases removed from V and 2 bases from J, the gap between germline ends came to 13 bases. The CDR3 has 15 residues. The rearrangement uses TRBV3-1 (or the pseudogene TRBV3-2) and TRBJ2-3; perhaps TRBD1 as D (6 bases). The TCR comes from a man aged 30 to 39 with acute or convalescent COVID-19. Sample: peripheral blood. The chain's CDR3 is CASSPARGITDTQYF. The CDR3 nucleotides read TGTGCCAGCAGCCCCGCCAGGGGCATCACAGATACGCAGTATTTT.